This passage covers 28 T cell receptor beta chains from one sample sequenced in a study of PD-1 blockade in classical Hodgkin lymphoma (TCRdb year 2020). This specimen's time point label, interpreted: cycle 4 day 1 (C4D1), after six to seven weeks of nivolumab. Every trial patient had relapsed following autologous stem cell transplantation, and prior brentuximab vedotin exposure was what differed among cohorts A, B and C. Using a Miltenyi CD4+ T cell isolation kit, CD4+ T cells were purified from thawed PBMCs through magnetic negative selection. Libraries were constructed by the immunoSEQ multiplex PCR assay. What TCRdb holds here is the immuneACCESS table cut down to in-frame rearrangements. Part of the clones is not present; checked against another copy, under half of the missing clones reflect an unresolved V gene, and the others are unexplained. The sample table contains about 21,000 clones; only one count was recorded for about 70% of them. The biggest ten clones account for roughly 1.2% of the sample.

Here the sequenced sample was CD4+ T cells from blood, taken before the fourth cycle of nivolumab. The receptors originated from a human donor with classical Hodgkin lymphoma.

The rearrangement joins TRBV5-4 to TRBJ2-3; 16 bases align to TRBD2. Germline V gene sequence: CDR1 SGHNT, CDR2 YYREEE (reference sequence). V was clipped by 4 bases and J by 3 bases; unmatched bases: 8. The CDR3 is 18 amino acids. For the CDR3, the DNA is TGTGCCAGCAGCCCGACCCCGGGACTAGCGGGGGGGACAGATACGCAGTATTTT. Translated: CASSPTPGLAGGTDTQYF.

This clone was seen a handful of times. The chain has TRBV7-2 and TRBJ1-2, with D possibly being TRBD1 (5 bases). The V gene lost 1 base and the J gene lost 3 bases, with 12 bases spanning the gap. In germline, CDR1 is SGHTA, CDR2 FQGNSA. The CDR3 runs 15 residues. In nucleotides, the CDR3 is TGTGCCAGCAGCTTAGGTTCGGGGCTTTACTATGGCTACACCTTC. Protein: CASSLGSGLYYGYTF.

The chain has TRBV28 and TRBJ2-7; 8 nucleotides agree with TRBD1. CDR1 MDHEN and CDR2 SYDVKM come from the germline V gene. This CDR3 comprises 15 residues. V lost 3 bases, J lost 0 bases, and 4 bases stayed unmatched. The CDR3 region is CASSFSGQVSYEQYF. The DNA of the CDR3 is TGTGCCAGCAGTTTCTCGGGACAGGTCTCCTACGAGCAGTACTTC.

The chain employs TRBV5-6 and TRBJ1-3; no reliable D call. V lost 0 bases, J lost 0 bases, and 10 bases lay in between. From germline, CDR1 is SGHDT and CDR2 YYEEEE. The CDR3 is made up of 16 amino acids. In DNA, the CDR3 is TGTGCCAGCAGCTTGGGTTCTTTTCTCTCTGGAAACACCATATATTTT. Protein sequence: CASSLGSFLSGNTIYF.

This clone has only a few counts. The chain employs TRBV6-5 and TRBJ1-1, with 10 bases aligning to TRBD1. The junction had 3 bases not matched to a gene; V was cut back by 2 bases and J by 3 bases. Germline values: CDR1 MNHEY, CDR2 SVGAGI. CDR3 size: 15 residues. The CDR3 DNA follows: TGTGCCAGCAGTTACGGGGGACAGGGGCACACTGAAGCTTTCTTT. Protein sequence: CASSYGGQGHTEAFF.

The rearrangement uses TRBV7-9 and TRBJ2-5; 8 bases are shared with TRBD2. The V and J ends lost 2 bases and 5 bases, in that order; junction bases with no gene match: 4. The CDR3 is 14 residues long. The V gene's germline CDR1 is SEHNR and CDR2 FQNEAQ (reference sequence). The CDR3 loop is CASSLKRGRETQYF. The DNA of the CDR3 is TGTGCCAGCAGCTTAAAGCGGGGGAGGGAGACCCAGTACTTC.

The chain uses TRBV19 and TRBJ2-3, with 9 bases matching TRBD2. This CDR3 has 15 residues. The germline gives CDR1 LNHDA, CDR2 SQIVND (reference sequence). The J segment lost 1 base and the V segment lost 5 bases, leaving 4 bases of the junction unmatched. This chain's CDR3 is CASSLRLAGTDTQYF. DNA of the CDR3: TGTGCCAGTAGTTTAAGACTAGCGGGCACAGATACGCAGTATTTT. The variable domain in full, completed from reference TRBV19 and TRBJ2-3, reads DGGITQSPKYLFRKEGQNVTLSCEQNLNHDAMYWYRQDPGQGLRLIYYSQIVNDFQKGDIAEGYSVSREKKESFPLTVTSAQKNPTAFYLCASSLRLAGTDTQYFGPGTRLTVL.

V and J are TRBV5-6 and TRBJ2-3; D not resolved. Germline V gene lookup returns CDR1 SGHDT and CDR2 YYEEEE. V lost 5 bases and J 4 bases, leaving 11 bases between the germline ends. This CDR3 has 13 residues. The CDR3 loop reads CASSSGGPDTQYF. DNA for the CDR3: TGTGCCAGCAGTTCCGGTGGCCCAGATACGCAGTATTTT.

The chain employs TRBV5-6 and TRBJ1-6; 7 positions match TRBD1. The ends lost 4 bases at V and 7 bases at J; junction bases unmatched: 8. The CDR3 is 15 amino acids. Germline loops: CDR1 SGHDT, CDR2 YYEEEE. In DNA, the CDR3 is TGTGCCAGCAGCCTTACCCCGACAGGGAATTCACCCCTCCACTTT. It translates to CASSLTPTGNSPLHF.

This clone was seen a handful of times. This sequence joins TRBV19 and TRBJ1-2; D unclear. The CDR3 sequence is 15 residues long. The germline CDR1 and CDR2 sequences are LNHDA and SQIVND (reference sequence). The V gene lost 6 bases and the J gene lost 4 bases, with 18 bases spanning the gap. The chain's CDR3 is CASSPVRTPGYGYTF. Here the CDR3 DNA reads TGTGCCAGTAGCCCTGTCAGGACCCCTGGCTATGGCTACACCTTC.

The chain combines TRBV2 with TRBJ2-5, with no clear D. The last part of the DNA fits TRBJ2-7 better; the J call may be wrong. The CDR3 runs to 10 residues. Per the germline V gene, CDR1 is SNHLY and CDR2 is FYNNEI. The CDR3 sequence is CASRLYEQYF. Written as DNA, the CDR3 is TGTGCCAGCAGGCTGTACGAGCAGTACTTC.

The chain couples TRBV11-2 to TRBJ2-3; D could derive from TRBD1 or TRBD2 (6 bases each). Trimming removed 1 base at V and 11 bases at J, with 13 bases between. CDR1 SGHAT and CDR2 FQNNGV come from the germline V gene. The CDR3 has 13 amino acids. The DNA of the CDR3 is TGTGCCAGCAGCTTAGTGTTCAAGGGGGGGCAGTATTTT. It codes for CASSLVFKGGQYF.

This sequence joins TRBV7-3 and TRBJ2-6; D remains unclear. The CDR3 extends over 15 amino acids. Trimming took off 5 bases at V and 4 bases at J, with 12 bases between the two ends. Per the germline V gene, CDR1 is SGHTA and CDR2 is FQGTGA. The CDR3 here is CASSQGSAGANVLTF. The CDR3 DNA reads TGTGCCAGCAGCCAAGGGTCAGCCGGGGCCAACGTCCTGACTTTC.

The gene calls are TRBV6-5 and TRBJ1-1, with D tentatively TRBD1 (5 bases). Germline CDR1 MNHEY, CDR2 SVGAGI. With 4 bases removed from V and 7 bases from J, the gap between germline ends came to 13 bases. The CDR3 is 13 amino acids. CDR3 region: CASSFQRQNEAFF. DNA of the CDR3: TGTGCCAGCAGTTTCCAAAGACAGAATGAAGCTTTCTTT.

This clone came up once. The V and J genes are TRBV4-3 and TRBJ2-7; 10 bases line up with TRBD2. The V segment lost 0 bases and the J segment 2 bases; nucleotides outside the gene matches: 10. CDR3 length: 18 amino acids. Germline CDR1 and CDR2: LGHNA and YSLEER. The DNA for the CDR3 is TGCGCCAGCAGCCAAGATGTAGGTAGCGGGGGGTCACCCTACGAGCAGTACTTC. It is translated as CASSQDVGSGGSPYEQYF.

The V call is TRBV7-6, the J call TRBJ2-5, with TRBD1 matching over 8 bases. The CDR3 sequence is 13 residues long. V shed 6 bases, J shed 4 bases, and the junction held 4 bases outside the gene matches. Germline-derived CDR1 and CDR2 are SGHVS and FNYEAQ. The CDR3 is CASRSGQGETQYF. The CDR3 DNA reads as TGTGCCAGCAGAAGCGGACAGGGAGAGACCCAGTACTTC.

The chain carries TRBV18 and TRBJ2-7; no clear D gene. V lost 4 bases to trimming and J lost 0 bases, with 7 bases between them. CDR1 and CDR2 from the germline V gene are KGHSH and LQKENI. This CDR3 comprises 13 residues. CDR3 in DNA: TGTGCCAGCTCACTTCCCGGCTCCTACGAGCAGTACTTC. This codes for CASSLPGSYEQYF.

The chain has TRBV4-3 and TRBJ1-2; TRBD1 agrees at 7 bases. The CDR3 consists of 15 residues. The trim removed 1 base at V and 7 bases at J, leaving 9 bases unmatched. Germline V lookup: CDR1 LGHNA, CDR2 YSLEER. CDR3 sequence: CASSQGDSFYSGYTF. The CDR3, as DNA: TGCGCCAGCAGCCAAGGGGACAGCTTCTATAGTGGCTACACCTTC.

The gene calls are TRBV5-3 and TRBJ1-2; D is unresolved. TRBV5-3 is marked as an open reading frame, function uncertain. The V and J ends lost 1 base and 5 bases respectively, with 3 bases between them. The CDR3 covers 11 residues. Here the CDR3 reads CARSLTYGYTF. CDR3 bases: TGTGCCAGAAGCTTGACATATGGCTACACCTTC.

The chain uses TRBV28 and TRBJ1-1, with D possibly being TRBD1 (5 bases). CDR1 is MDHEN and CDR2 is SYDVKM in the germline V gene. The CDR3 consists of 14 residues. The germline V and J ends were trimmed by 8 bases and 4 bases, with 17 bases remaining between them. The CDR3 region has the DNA TGTGCCAGCCGTAACAGGCCTGAGAGCACTGAAGCTTTCTTT. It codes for CASRNRPESTEAFF.

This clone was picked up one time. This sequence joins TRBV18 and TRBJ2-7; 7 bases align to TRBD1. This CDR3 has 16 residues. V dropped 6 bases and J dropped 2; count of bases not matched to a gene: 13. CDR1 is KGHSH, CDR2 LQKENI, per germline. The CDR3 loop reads CASSAQGQLPPYEQYF. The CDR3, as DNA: TGTGCCAGCTCCGCCCAGGGACAGCTCCCTCCCTACGAGCAGTACTTC. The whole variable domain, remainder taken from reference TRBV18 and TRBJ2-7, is NAGVMQNPRHLVRRRGQEARLRCSPMKGHSHVYWYRQLPEEGLKFMVYLQKENIIDESGMPKERFSAEFPKEGPSILRIQQVVRGDSAAYFCASSAQGQLPPYEQYFGPGTRLTVT.

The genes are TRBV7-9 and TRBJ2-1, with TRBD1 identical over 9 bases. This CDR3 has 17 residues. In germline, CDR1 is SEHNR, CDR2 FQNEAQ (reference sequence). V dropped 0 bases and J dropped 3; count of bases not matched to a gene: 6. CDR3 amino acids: CASSLAPTGGIYNEQFF. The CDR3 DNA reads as TGTGCCAGCAGCTTAGCCCCTACAGGGGGCATCTACAATGAGCAGTTCTTC.

CDR3 protein: CASSSQFYGYTF. CDR3 nucleotide sequence: TGTGCCAGCAGCTCTCAATTTTATGGCTACACCTTC. J is TRBJ1-2 and V is TRBV13; D unresolved. V gave up 4 bases and J gave up 5 bases, with 8 bases separating them. Germline CDR1 and CDR2: PRHDT and FYEKMQ (reference sequence). The CDR3 runs 12 residues.

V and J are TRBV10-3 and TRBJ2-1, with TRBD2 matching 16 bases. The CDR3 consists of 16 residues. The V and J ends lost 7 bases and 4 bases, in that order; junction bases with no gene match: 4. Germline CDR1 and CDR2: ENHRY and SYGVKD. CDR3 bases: TGTGCCATCACCGGGACTAGCGGGGGGGCTTACAATGAGCAGTTCTTC. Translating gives CAITGTSGGAYNEQFF.

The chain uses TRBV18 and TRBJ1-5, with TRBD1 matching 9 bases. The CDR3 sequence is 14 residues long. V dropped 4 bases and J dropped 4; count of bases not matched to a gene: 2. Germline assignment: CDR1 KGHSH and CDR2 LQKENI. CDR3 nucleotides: TGTGCCAGCTCACGAGGGACAGGGAATCAGCCCCAGCATTTT. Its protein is CASSRGTGNQPQHF.

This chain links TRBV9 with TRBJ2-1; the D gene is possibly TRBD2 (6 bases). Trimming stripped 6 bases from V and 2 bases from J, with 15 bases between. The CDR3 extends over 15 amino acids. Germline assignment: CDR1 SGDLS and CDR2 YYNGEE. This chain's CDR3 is CASNLEGGPYNEQFF. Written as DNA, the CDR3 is TGTGCCAGCAATTTGGAGGGTGGACCCTACAATGAGCAGTTCTTC.

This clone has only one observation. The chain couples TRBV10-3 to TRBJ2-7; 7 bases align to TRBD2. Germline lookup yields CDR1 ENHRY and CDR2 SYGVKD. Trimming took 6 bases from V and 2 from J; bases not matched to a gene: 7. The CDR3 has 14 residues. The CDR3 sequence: CAIREAGLTYEQYF. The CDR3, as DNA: TGTGCCATCAGGGAAGCGGGGCTGACCTACGAGCAGTACTTC.

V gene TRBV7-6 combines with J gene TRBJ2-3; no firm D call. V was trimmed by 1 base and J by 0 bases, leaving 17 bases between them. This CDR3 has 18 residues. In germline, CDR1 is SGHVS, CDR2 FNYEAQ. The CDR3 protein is CASSLGNGRVPSTDTQYF. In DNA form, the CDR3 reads TGTGCCAGCAGCTTAGGGAACGGTAGGGTCCCTAGCACAGATACGCAGTATTTT.